A selection of T cell receptor beta chains follows, all from one sample in a study of shared clonotypes between healthy human individuals. Clones were sequenced by immunoSEQ multiplex PCR, and TCRdb holds only the in-frame ones, with some missing. Here the sample spans some 790,000 clones, 72% being singletons. Sequencing was carried out using memory CD4+ T cells sorted from blood. The receptors come from a woman under 40 in good health. The CDR3 runs from the conserved cysteine through the conserved F or W. A D gene is named only where the DNA matches it firmly. The listing skips clone size in some rows; elsewhere it reads once, few, many or a size class.

- | TRBJ2-7 | TRBV13 | - | CASSSSLRVFYEQYF | TGTGCCAGCAGCTCCAGCCTCAGGGTTTTCTACGAGCAGTACTTC
few | TRBJ2-3 | TRBV5-1 | - | CASSLVGLVLRPDTQYF | TGCGCCAGCAGCTTGGTAGGTTTGGTATTGAGGCCAGATACGCAGTATTTT
- | TRBJ1-1 | TRBV5-1 | - | CASSLASGNTEAFF | TGCGCCAGCAGCTTGGCGTCGGGGAACACTGAAGCTTTCTTT
few | TRBJ1-1 | TRBV11-2 | - | CASSLGRLAFF | TGTGCCAGCAGCTTGGGGAGGCTAGCTTTCTTT
once | TRBJ2-2 | TRBV29-1 | - | CSVQRGRGLTGELFF | TGCAGCGTACAGAGGGGGAGGGGGCTGACCGGGGAGCTGTTTTTT
- | TRBJ2-7 | TRBV18 | - | CASSPHPTSYEQYF | TGTGCCAGCTCACCACACCCTACTAGTTACGAGCAGTACTTC
- | TRBJ2-6 | TRBV28 | - | CASCGVGSGANVLTF | TGTGCCAGCTGTGGCGTGGGATCAGGGGCCAACGTCCTGACTTTC
- | TRBJ2-1 | TRBV14 | - | CASSPTAGSSYNEQFF | TGTGCCAGCAGCCCCACGGCGGGAAGCTCCTACAATGAGCAGTTCTTC
- | TRBJ2-7 | TRBV7-6 | TRBD1 | CASRQRQGAGEQYF | TGTGCCAGCAGACAAAGACAGGGGGCGGGGGAGCAGTACTTC
- | TRBJ2-1 | TRBV2 | TRBD2 | CASTRERSGSSSSYNEQFF | TGTGCCAGCACCCGAGAGCGTAGCGGGAGTTCGAGTTCCTACAATGAGCAGTTCTTC
- | TRBJ1-4 | TRBV19 | - | CASRTTASTNEKLFF | TGTGCCAGTAGAACGACAGCATCAACTAATGAAAAACTGTTTTTT
- | TRBJ1-4 | TRBV28 | TRBD1 | CASSSRDRGWTNEKLFF | TGTGCCAGCAGTTCCCGGGACAGGGGGTGGACTAATGAAAAACTGTTTTTT
- | TRBJ1-2 | TRBV7-9 | - | CASSLRQGGVSGYTF | TGTGCCAGCAGCTTACGACAAGGGGGAGTTAGTGGCTACACCTTC
many | TRBJ1-1 | TRBV11-2 | - | CASSLVVGQAFF | TGTGCCAGCAGCTTAGTTGTGGGACAAGCTTTCTTT
- | TRBJ1-1 | TRBV21-1 | - | CASSKALTGPGVTEAFF | TGTGCCAGCAGCAAAGCGCTTACAGGGCCGGGGGTAACTGAAGCTTTCTTT
- | TRBJ1-1 | TRBV10-3 | - | CAISDGRAVNTEAFF | TGTGCCATCAGTGACGGCAGAGCAGTGAACACTGAAGCTTTCTTT
- | TRBJ1-2 | TRBV27 | TRBD1 | CASSHRGQGGIYGYTF | TGTGCCAGCAGTCACCGGGGACAGGGGGGGATCTATGGCTACACCTTC
- | TRBJ1-5 | TRBV7-2 | TRBD1 | CASSYRDRSNQPQHF | TGTGCCAGCAGCTATAGGGACAGAAGCAATCAGCCCCAGCATTTT
- | TRBJ1-5 | TRBV27 | TRBD1 | CASKVDRGSVQPQHF | TGTGCCAGCAAGGTCGACAGGGGTTCCGTTCAGCCCCAGCATTTT
- | TRBJ1-4 | TRBV5-1 | - | CASSLDAGASKQWELFF | TGCGCCAGCAGCTTAGATGCGGGCGCTTCCAAACAATGGGAACTGTTTTTT
- | TRBJ2-1 | TRBV7-8 | - | CASSLRPLADPTFYNEQFF | TGTGCCAGCAGCTTACGTCCCCTAGCAGATCCTACCTTCTACAATGAGCAGTTCTTC
- | TRBJ1-2 | TRBV11-2 | TRBD1 | CASSSGQGGYGYTF | TGTGCCAGCAGCTCGGGACAGGGTGGCTATGGCTACACCTTC
- | TRBJ2-2 | TRBV29-1 | TRBD1 | CSGQGPRGGELFF | TGCAGCGGACAGGGACCACGGGGCGGGGAGCTGTTTTTT
- | TRBJ2-4 | TRBV30 | TRBD2 | CAWGLAGGYGTKNIQYF | TGTGCCTGGGGACTAGCGGGAGGGTATGGGACCAAAAACATTCAGTACTTC
- | TRBJ1-1 | TRBV10-3 | TRBD1 | CAIREDRDAEAFF | TGTGCCATCAGGGAAGACAGGGATGCTGAAGCTTTCTTT
- | TRBJ1-5 | TRBV5-1 | TRBD1 | CASSPQQGPNQPQHF | TGCGCCAGCAGCCCGCAACAGGGGCCCAATCAGCCCCAGCATTTT
- | TRBJ1-5 | TRBV4-1 | - | CASSQGTHPNQPQHF | TGCGCCAGCAGCCAAGGGACACATCCCAATCAGCCCCAGCATTTT
few | TRBJ1-1 | TRBV19 | TRBD1 | CASSKPTGGGLMNTEAFF | TGTGCCAGTAGCAAGCCGACAGGGGGGGGCCTCATGAACACTGAAGCTTTCTTT
- | TRBJ2-7 | TRBV28 | TRBD1 | CASRDPGTGPYEQYF | TGTGCCAGCAGGGATCCCGGGACAGGGCCCTACGAGCAGTACTTC
- | TRBJ1-4 | TRBV4-2 | - | CASSQGNRVREKLFF | TGTGCCAGCAGCCAAGGTAACAGGGTCAGAGAAAAACTGTTTTTT
- | TRBJ2-2 | TRBV2 | TRBD1 | CASSYGQGPNTGELFF | TGTGCCAGCAGTTATGGACAGGGGCCGAACACCGGGGAGCTGTTTTTT
- | TRBJ1-2 | TRBV6-5 | - | CASSYQGPYGYTF | TGTGCCAGCAGTTACCAGGGACCCTATGGCTACACCTTC
- | TRBJ2-5 | TRBV5-4 | - | CASSLEAEETQYF | TGTGCCAGCAGCTTGGAGGCGGAAGAGACCCAGTACTTC
- | TRBJ1-1 | TRBV28 | - | CASRVGGARNTEAFF | TGTGCCAGCAGGGTAGGAGGGGCGAGGAACACTGAAGCTTTCTTT
few | TRBJ2-7 | TRBV28 | TRBD2 | CASAPRLANWEQYF | TGTGCCAGCGCTCCCAGACTAGCTAACTGGGAGCAGTACTTC
- | TRBJ1-5 | TRBV19 | - | CASNLRGSNQPQHF | TGTGCCAGTAACCTCAGGGGCAGCAATCAGCCCCAGCATTTT
once | TRBJ1-1 | TRBV5-4 | - | CASSRRGRDTGMNTEAFF | TGCGCCAGCAGCCGCAGGGGTAGGGATACAGGGATGAACACTGAAGCTTTCTTT
- | TRBJ2-7 | TRBV5-1 | - | CASSLKLTTLGSTYEQYF | TGCGCCAGCAGCTTAAAATTGACTACGCTAGGCTCTACCTACGAGCAGTACTTC
- | TRBJ2-6 | TRBV5-1 | TRBD1 | CASSLGQALSGANVLTF | TGCGCCAGCAGCTTAGGACAGGCCCTCTCAGGGGCCAACGTCCTGACTTTC
- | TRBJ1-1 | TRBV6-1 | - | CALLAGESRTFF | TGTGCCCTCCTTGCGGGGGAAAGTCGGACTTTCTTT
few | TRBJ2-2 | TRBV28 | - | CASKRGGQRSEELFF | TGTGCCAGCAAGAGAGGGGGGCAGAGGAGCGAGGAGCTGTTTTTT
- | TRBJ2-7 | TRBV18 | TRBD2 | CASSPIGGSGESEQYF | TGTGCCAGCTCACCGATAGGCGGGAGCGGTGAGAGCGAGCAGTACTTC
- | TRBJ2-7 | TRBV4-1 | - | CASQGTQNYEQYF | TGCGCCAGCCAGGGGACACAGAACTACGAGCAGTACTTC
many | TRBJ1-1 | TRBV7-2 | - | CASSRTALTLMNTEAFF | TGTGCCAGCAGCAGGACCGCCCTCACTCTAATGAACACTGAAGCTTTCTTT
few | TRBJ1-2 | TRBV27 | TRBD1 | CASSGQGDGYTF | TGTGCCAGCAGCGGACAGGGTGATGGCTACACCTTC
- | TRBJ1-5 | TRBV10-2 | - | CASSAGFDQPQHF | TGCGCCAGCAGTGCGGGGTTTGATCAGCCCCAGCATTTT
- | TRBJ2-1 | TRBV5-1 | - | CASGLTTGPNEQFF | TGCGCCAGCGGGTTGACTACGGGACCAAATGAGCAGTTCTTC